This TCR beta chain was retrieved from a study of blood T cell repertoires in COVID-19 (dated by TCRdb to the early 2020s). The study in broad terms: Samples from collaborators originated in the United States, Italy and Spain and spanned both the acute and convalescent phases of COVID-19. The prospective study material was composed of cDNA or gDNA derived from T cells, B-cell-depleted T cells, or PBMCs. Deeply sampled blood TCRbeta repertoires from subjects exposed to, actively infected with, or recovered from COVID-19 were included in the dataset. A freely available public database, intended as a resource for researchers studying the immune response to SARS-CoV-2, is where the repertoires were released. Samples came from the ongoing ImmuneRACE study (first 160 participants) plus 1,254 subjects from 6 global collaborators. The sample metadata nearly always contained a de-identified subject ID, COVID-19 status, age in years and sex. Where available, HLA class I and class II types were taken from metadata supplied by the sample provider and were not determined by assay-based typing. Paper-wide results and their limitations: Clinical and demographic metadata were provided uncurated, with the amount varying by source and participant.

Concerning this clone itself: Its cognate antigen has yet to be identified. Base quality data are lacking; no much larger clone is found one base away.

Each collaborating institution followed its own protocols to collect whole blood in K2EDTA tubes. Collaborator samples were shipped for TCRbeta analysis as frozen whole blood, isolated PBMCs, or DNA extracted from either sample type. V is pruned by 4 bases and J by 0 bases, leaving 6 bases of the junction without a gene match. Per the germline V gene (reference sequence), PRHDT is the CDR1 and FYEKMQ is the CDR2. The CDR3 goes from the cysteine to the phenylalanine over 16 residues. Solely the CDR3 DNA is kept, with 48 bases framed from the first base. The immunoSEQ Assay, a bias-controlled multiplex PCR, was used to amplify TCRbeta CDR3 regions from genomic DNA. As for how the authors treated the data: The number of nucleated cells in each sample was estimated from the amplification of reference gene primers within the assay. Sequence reads were collapsed and filtered to measure the absolute abundance of every unique TCRbeta CDR3 rearrangement. For each sample, productive Simpson clonality was calculated as the square root of Simpson's diversity index across productive rearrangements. TCRdb took over this immuneACCESS table, retaining in-frame rearrangements with V and J assigned. Such tables are incomplete; in checked studies, under half of the missing clones stem from an unresolved V gene, and the remainder is unexplained. V and J calls and clone size are those listed in that table; D and trimming were worked out from the DNA. Recorded for this sample are fewer than 3,000 clones; approximately 86% of them occurred a single time. The leading ten clones occupy under 20% of the sample.

This TCR came from a man between 65 and 85 years old with active COVID-19. Rearrangement joined TRBV13 to TRBJ2-3; TRBD2 lines up with 8 middle nucleotides. Sequencing was performed on peripheral blood. The DNA sequence is as follows: TGTGCCAGCAGCTCCGACAGCGGGGGAAGCACAGATACGCAGTATTTT. Translated, it reads CASSSDSGGSTDTQYF.